This T cell receptor (beta chain) originates from a study of T cells in Graves' hyperthyroidism and ophthalmopathy. Findings of the study overall: Clonotypes that were expanded in thyroid above 0.001 mostly appeared in blood too. A 13 V-J signature model discriminated ophthalmopathy versus stable hyperthyroidism.

This clonotype was detected many times. Its antigen is still unknown. CDR3 length equals 13 residues. Germline V gene sequence: CDR1 SGDLS, CDR2 YYNGEE. V lost 4 bases and J lost 8, with 13 bases in between. Individuals with ophthalmopathy presented a Clinical Activity Score of at least 3, a NOSPECS grade of at least 4 and a duration under 3 months. Pregnant or lactating patients were excluded, as were those with uncontrolled infection or other autoimmune disease. RNA transcripts served as the template for amplifying TCR beta CDR3 regions. With the HTBI primer set, the TCR CDR3 went through a first round of RT-PCR. TCRdb re-analysed the multiplex PCR reads in MiXCR, keeping a single row per CDR3 protein. The sample gives fewer than 450,000 distinct CDR3 sequences, roughly 15% of which show up once; under 25% is in the top ten.

The TCR originated in a woman in her sixties with Graves' ophthalmopathy. Sequences were obtained from blood. The chain couples TRBV9 to TRBJ2-1, with no clear D. CDR3 in amino acids: CASSPLSPYEQFF. CDR3 in DNA: TGTGCCAGCAGCCCCCTTTCCCCATATGAGCAGTTCTTC.